The 30 T cell receptor beta chains below were found in one sample sequenced in a study of cytomegalovirus exposure and HLA in healthy donors. PCR employed 60 Vbeta and 13 Jbeta primers. The repertoire was sequenced with immunoSEQ multiplex PCR; TCRdb's copy has only in-frame clones and lacks some. The sample has around 190,000 clones, 80% seen once. The sample comprised PBMCs. Receptors originate from a woman aged 40 to 55 in good health and CMV-seronegative.

The J gene is TRBJ2-1, the V gene TRBV9, with 8 bases aligning to TRBD2. The ends lost 0 bases at V and 7 bases at J; junction bases unmatched: 3. CDR1 and CDR2 (germline): SGDLS, YYNGEE. This CDR3 region has 14 residues. CDR3 in amino acids: CASSVAGGENEQFF. In DNA, the CDR3 is TGTGCCAGCAGCGTAGCGGGAGGGGAGAATGAGCAGTTCTTC.

The chain combines TRBV11-3 with TRBJ2-1; D perhaps matches TRBD2 (6 bases). Deletions cut 4 bases from V and 0 bases from J, with 13 bases between. This CDR3 spans 16 amino acids. Germline CDR1 is SGHNT and CDR2 is YENEEA. Written as DNA, the CDR3 is TGTGCCAGCAGCTCTTTTAGCGGCCTCTCCTACAATGAGCAGTTCTTC. As protein: CASSSFSGLSYNEQFF.

The V call is TRBV7-9, the J call TRBJ1-2; D may be TRBD1 (5 bases). The CDR3 length is 14 residues. In germline, CDR1 is SEHNR, CDR2 FQNEAQ (reference sequence). V was clipped by 5 bases and J by 0 bases, with 10 bases between them. The CDR3 here is CASSRGATNYGYTF. Written as DNA, the CDR3 is TGTGCCAGCAGCCGCGGGGCCACTAACTATGGCTACACCTTC.

The V and J genes are TRBV15 and TRBJ2-5; no clear D. CDR1 is LNHNV, CDR2 YYDKDF, per germline (reference sequence). The CDR3 sequence is 15 residues long. V dropped 0 bases and J dropped 5 bases, with 13 bases sitting between them. The CDR3 DNA sequence: TGTGCCACCAGCAGAGATCCGAGCTCCTTGGAGACCCAGTACTTC. Translated: CATSRDPSSLETQYF.

The V call is TRBV7-2, the J call TRBJ2-3, with TRBD1 as a possible D gene (5 bases). The CDR3 loop spans 14 amino acids. Looked up from germline, CDR1 is SGHTA and CDR2 is FQGNSA. With 3 bases removed from V and 3 bases from J, the gap between germline ends came to 10 bases. The CDR3 is CASSLAQGTDTQYF. The CDR3, as DNA: TGTGCCAGCAGCTTGGCGCAGGGAACAGATACGCAGTATTTT.

CDR3 in amino acids: CSVRTGGEQYV. Here the CDR3 DNA reads TGCAGCGTCAGGACAGGGGGCGAGCAGTACGTC. The chain is built from TRBV29-1 and TRBJ2-7; 10 bases match TRBD1. Germline CDR1 is SQVTM and CDR2 is ANQGSEA. This CDR3 comprises 11 residues. V dropped 6 bases and J dropped 6; count of bases not matched to a gene: 2.

As regards this clone: One end of the junction is discordant with germline, which a read error may explain. The genes are TRBV7-7 and TRBJ1-2; D is unresolved. Per the germline V gene, CDR1 is SSHAT and CDR2 is FNYEAQ (reference sequence). The CDR3 length is 8 residues. CDR3 DNA sequence: TGTGCTAGCAGCCCTTACACCTTC. Translation gives CASSPYTF.

The gene calls are TRBV7-3 and TRBJ2-1, with D possibly being TRBD2 (5 bases). This CDR3 spans 14 amino acids. Trimming shortened V by 0 bases and J by 8 bases, and 11 bases separated the two germline ends. CDR1 is SGHTA and CDR2 is FQGTGA in the germline V gene. The CDR3 nucleotides read TGTGCCAGCAGCTTAACACCCGCAGCGGATGAGCAGTTCTTC. This translates into CASSLTPAADEQFF. The full variable domain, completed using reference TRBV7-3 and TRBJ2-1, is GAGVSQTPSNKVTEKGKYVELRCDPISGHTALYWYRQSLGQGPEFLIYFQGTGAADDSGLPNDRFFAVRPEGSVSTLKIQRTERGDSAVYLCASSLTPAADEQFFGPGTRLTVL.

The CDR3 sequence: CASSLDSAVGKQFF. In DNA form, the CDR3 reads TGTGCCAGCAGCTTAGATTCGGCAGTCGGGAAGCAGTTCTTC. This chain links TRBV11-2 with TRBJ2-1; D may be TRBD2 (5 bases). The length of the CDR3 is 14 residues. Trimming removed 0 bases at V and 11 bases at J, with 14 bases between. Germline assignment: CDR1 SGHAT and CDR2 FQNNGV.

The chain links TRBV5-1 to TRBJ1-1, with a possible D match to TRBD1 (5 bases). V was cut by 0 bases and J by 6 bases, with 15 bases left in between. Germline-derived CDR1 and CDR2 are SGHRS and YFSETQ. The CDR3 length is 15 residues. In DNA form, the CDR3 reads TGCGCCAGCAGCTTGGTGGGGCCAGGGTCTGCTGAAGCTTTCTTT. The encoded protein is CASSLVGPGSAEAFF.

The rearrangement joins TRBV13 to TRBJ2-3; possible D gene TRBD2, 6 bases. This CDR3 is built from 17 residues. With 5 bases removed from V and 5 bases from J, the gap between germline ends came to 23 bases. Germline V gene lookup returns CDR1 PRHDT and CDR2 FYEKMQ (reference sequence). CDR3 protein: CASSPTRGRRVGDTQYF. For the CDR3, the DNA is TGTGCCAGCAGCCCCACCCGGGGGAGACGGGTGGGAGATACGCAGTATTTT.

The chain couples TRBV5-4 to TRBJ1-5; D remains ambiguous. Trimming took 6 bases from V and 0 from J, leaving 13 bases between them. CDR1 and CDR2 from the germline V gene are SGHNT and YYREEE (reference sequence). The CDR3 consists of 15 residues. The CDR3 DNA reads TGTGCCAGCACCCTGCGGGGTGATAGCAATCAGCCCCAGCATTTT. The encoded protein is CASTLRGDSNQPQHF.

The V and J genes are TRBV2 and TRBJ1-1; TRBD1 matches 7 bases. The V gene end was trimmed by 4 bases and the J gene end by 4 bases; junction bases not matched to a gene: 3. This CDR3 contains 13 residues. Germline V gene data show CDR1 as SNHLY and CDR2 as FYNNEI. In DNA form, the CDR3 reads TGTGCCAGCAGTGGACAGGGTTTCACTGAAGCTTTCTTT. This codes for CASSGQGFTEAFF.

The chain couples TRBV6-1 to TRBJ1-1; no reliable D call. This CDR3 spans 13 amino acids. CDR1 MNHNS and CDR2 SASEGT come from the germline V gene. V dropped 2 bases and J dropped 1 base, with 5 bases sitting between them. The CDR3 loop is CASSEPGNTEAFF. Written as DNA, the CDR3 is TGTGCCAGCAGTGAACCGGGGAACACTGAAGCTTTCTTT.

The chain has TRBV6-5 and TRBJ1-2; TRBD1 agrees at 11 bases. With 4 bases clipped from V and 2 bases from J, the junction kept 3 bases outside the gene matches. Germline V gene sequence: CDR1 MNHEY, CDR2 SVGAGI. CDR3 size: 15 residues. The CDR3 sequence: CASSSRDRGNYGYTF. The CDR3 bases are TGTGCCAGCAGTTCCCGGGACAGGGGGAACTATGGCTACACCTTC.

The gene calls are TRBV10-3 and TRBJ1-2, with 10 bases lining up with TRBD1. Trimming cost V 4 bases and J 4 bases; bases outside gene matches: 12. Germline V CDR1 and CDR2: ENHRY, SYGVKD. The CDR3 is 17 amino acids. The CDR3 sequence is CAISASLRTGGVYGYTF. As DNA, the CDR3 is TGTGCCATCAGTGCCTCCCTTCGGACAGGGGGTGTCTATGGCTACACCTTC.

V usage is TRBV9 and J usage is TRBJ2-1; D gene uncertain. The V end lost 0 bases, the J end lost 4 bases, and 8 bases lay between the germline ends. Germline loops: CDR1 SGDLS, CDR2 YYNGEE. The CDR3 runs 14 residues. In DNA form, the CDR3 reads TGTGCCAGCAGCGTAGTTGGGCAATACAATGAGCAGTTCTTC. Encoded protein: CASSVVGQYNEQFF.

The V gene is TRBV11-3, the J gene TRBJ1-1, with D possibly TRBD1 on 5 matching bases. The CDR3 loop spans 14 amino acids. CDR1 and CDR2 from the germline V gene are SGHNT and YENEEA. Trimming cost V 4 bases and J 2 bases, with 11 bases left between them. The CDR3 sequence is CASSYLGGNTEAFF. The DNA for the CDR3 is TGTGCCAGCAGCTACCTGGGGGGAAACACTGAAGCTTTCTTT.

The chain couples TRBV7-2 to TRBJ2-1; 7 nucleotides match TRBD2. Germline V gene lookup returns CDR1 SGHTA and CDR2 FQGNSA. The CDR3 runs to 15 residues. J gave up 3 bases and V 3 bases, and 5 bases lay outside the gene matches. DNA for the CDR3: TGTGCCAGCAGCTTCGAAGCTAGCGGCTACAATGAGCAGTTCTTC. Protein product: CASSFEASGYNEQFF.

The genes are TRBV7-2 and TRBJ2-5, with a weak D call TRBD1 (6 bases). The DNA end favors TRBJ2-7, so the J call may be wrong. The length of the CDR3 is 13 residues. Germline CDR1 reads SGHTA; CDR2 reads FQGNSA. The CDR3 loop reads CASGTPAYYEQYF. The CDR3 DNA reads TGTGCCAGCGGGACACCAGCTTACTACGAGCAGTACTTC.

This chain connects TRBV7-9 to TRBJ2-7; 9 nucleotides align to TRBD2. J lost 4 bases, V lost 3 bases, and 4 bases had no gene match. The CDR3 spans 14 residues. Germline assignment: CDR1 SEHNR and CDR2 FQNEAQ (reference sequence). Here the CDR3 DNA reads TGTGCCAGCAGCTTTAGCGGGAGTAATTACGAGCAGTACTTC. It encodes CASSFSGSNYEQYF.

The chain couples TRBV19 to TRBJ2-1; 8 bases fit TRBD2. Looked up from germline, CDR1 is LNHDA and CDR2 is SQIVND (reference sequence). V lost 8 bases, J lost 6 bases, and 12 bases stayed unmatched. The CDR3 contains 15 residues. The DNA for the CDR3 is TGTGCCAGTGCCCGCCCGGGACTAGTAGGCAATGAGCAGTTCTTC. Residues: CASARPGLVGNEQFF.

V usage is TRBV9 and J usage is TRBJ2-5; TRBD2 matches 13 bases. With V trimmed by 3 bases and J by 4 bases, 3 bases remained unmatched. This CDR3 comprises 15 residues. Per the germline V gene, CDR1 is SGDLS and CDR2 is YYNGEE. The CDR3 reads CASSAGLAGAETQYF. As DNA, the CDR3 is TGTGCCAGCAGCGCCGGACTAGCGGGAGCAGAGACCCAGTACTTC.

The chain recombines TRBV5-6 with TRBJ1-2; no firm D call. Between the trimmed V and J ends, which lost 4 bases and 4 bases, there was a span of 14 bases. This CDR3 is built from 14 residues. CDR1 and CDR2 (germline): SGHDT, YYEEEE. The CDR3 DNA follows: TGTGCCAGCAGCCCCCGCGGAGAGACCTATGGCTACACCTTC. Residues: CASSPRGETYGYTF.

This clone has a single count. At one end, the junction sequence differs from germline, possibly due to a read error. DNA for the CDR3: TGTGCCAGCAACTTACTGACAGGGAATCAGCCCCAGCATTTT. Residues: CASNLLTGNQPQHF. V gene TRBV7-2 combines with J gene TRBJ1-5; the match to TRBD1 covers 7 bases. Germline V gene sequence: CDR1 SGHTA, CDR2 FQGNSA. The CDR3 sequence is 14 residues long.

V gene TRBV5-1 combines with J gene TRBJ2-3; a possible D gene is TRBD1 (6 bases). V was clipped by 4 bases and J by 2 bases, with 29 bases between them. The CDR3 covers 20 residues. CDR1 and CDR2 (germline): SGHRS, YFSETQ. The CDR3 nucleotides read TGCGCCAGCAGCGCGCGCTCCCCCACACAGGGTATCACCCACACAGATACGCAGTATTTT. Translation: CASSARSPTQGITHTDTQYF.

The gene calls are TRBV2 and TRBJ2-1; 7 bases are a match to TRBD2. Germline V gene data show CDR1 as SNHLY and CDR2 as FYNNEI. Trimming cost V 1 base and J 8 bases; bases outside gene matches: 11. The CDR3 has 16 residues. DNA of the CDR3: TGTGCCAGCAGTGAAGAGCCCAGCGGGACTGGAGATGAGCAGTTCTTC. It specifies CASSEEPSGTGDEQFF. Full variable domain (missing parts from reference TRBV2 and TRBJ2-1): EPEVTQTPSHQVTQMGQEVILRCVPISNHLYFYWYRQILGQKVEFLVSFYNNEISEKSEIFDDQFSVERPDGSNFTLKIRSTKLEDSAMYFCASSEEPSGTGDEQFFGPGTRLTVL.

The chain uses TRBV18 and TRBJ1-2, with unresolved D. The V end was cut by 2 bases, the J end by 2 bases, with 6 bases between. CDR1 and CDR2 (germline): KGHSH, LQKENI. This CDR3 is built from 13 residues. The CDR3 is CASSPAENYGYTF. In DNA, the CDR3 is TGTGCCAGCTCACCAGCCGAGAACTATGGCTACACCTTC.

This chain links TRBV10-3 with TRBJ2-2; D might be TRBD1 (5 bases). V lost 10 bases, J lost 6 bases, and 18 bases lay in between. This CDR3 contains 14 residues. The germline gives CDR1 ENHRY, CDR2 SYGVKD. The DNA of the CDR3 is TGTGCCACCCTGGGGCAGGGTGAGGCCGGGGAGCTGTTTTTT. It yields the protein CATLGQGEAGELFF.

This chain links TRBV7-3 with TRBJ2-1; no definite D call. Germline-derived CDR1 and CDR2 are SGHTA and FQGTGA. The CDR3 runs to 13 residues. The ends were cut back, 6 bases at V and 5 bases at J, with 11 bases in the middle. The chain's CDR3 is CASSKHRDNEQFF. The CDR3 coding sequence is TGTGCCAGCAGTAAACACAGAGACAATGAGCAGTTCTTC.